Below, one TCR beta chain is given with its context. Its antigen is currently unknown. This entry belongs to a study of T cells in localized non-small cell lung cancer. General observations from the study: A denser population of T cells in blood accompanied longer overall survival. A median of about 60 of the top 100 tumor clones appeared in adjacent lung, which was paired and uninvolved. The tumor had only one region sequenced, so heterogeneity remains possible.

Generated by immunoSEQ multiplex PCR, the TCRdb table keeps only in-frame clones and is missing some. Of around 41,000 clones detected, roughly nine tenths appear once; the ten largest clones hold around 7%. There are 14 residues in the CDR3. CDR1 is SEHNR and CDR2 is FQNEAQ in the germline V gene (reference sequence). V was clipped by 3 bases and J by 8 bases, with 14 bases between them. J is TRBJ2-1 and V is TRBV7-9; D is perhaps TRBD2 (6 bases). The receptor was isolated from a woman aged 18-55 years with stage III lung adenocarcinoma. This material consisted of peripheral blood, taken before any cancer treatment. In nucleotides, the CDR3 is TGTGCCAGCAGCTTCGGAGGGTCAAGCGATGAGCAGTTCTTC. Its translation is CASSFGGSSDEQFF.